The 2 T cell receptor beta chains presented below share a single source sample, sequenced in a study of CD8+CD57+ T cells in acquired aplastic anemia. Profiling of TCR beta VDJ combinations and CDR3 sequences used genomic DNA as template. TCRdb reprocessed the reads with MiXCR, giving one entry per CDR3 protein. The data hold roughly 290,000 distinct CDR3 sequences, with roughly 61% observed a single time. Patients chosen for sequencing had CD8+CD57+ cells that had expanded, as shown by flow cytometry. The sample taken for sequencing was sorted CD4+, CD8+, or CD8+CD57+ T cells (not recorded which) from PBMCs. The receptors were gathered from a human donor with aplastic anemia.

In its sample, this clonotype was seen many times. The rearrangement links TRBV6-4 to TRBJ1-2; D perhaps matches TRBD1 (5 bases). There are 13 residues in the CDR3. Trimming took off 5 bases at V and 4 bases at J, with 11 bases between the two ends. CDR1 MRHNA and CDR2 SNTAGT come from the germline V gene. This CDR3 is CASSPGLSYGYTF. The CDR3 DNA follows: TGTGCCAGCAGTCCGGGACTCAGCTATGGCTACACCTTC.

In its sample, this clonotype was seen once. V and J are TRBV2 and TRBJ1-4; D is uncertain. V dropped 6 bases and J dropped 10 bases, with 15 bases sitting between them. There are 13 residues in the CDR3. Germline V gives CDR1 SNHLY, CDR2 FYNNEI. The DNA of the CDR3 is TGTGCCAGCAGACCCACCCGGACGGGAAAACTGTTTTTT. Its protein product is CASRPTRTGKLFF. Complete variable domain (other parts from reference TRBV2 and TRBJ1-4): EPEVTQTPSHQVTQMGQEVILRCVPISNHLYFYWYRQILGQKVEFLVSFYNNEISEKSEIFDDQFSVERPDGSNFTLKIRSTKLEDSAMYFCASRPTRTGKLFFGSGTQLSVL.